This T cell receptor beta chain was sequenced during a study of blood T cell repertoires in COVID-19. About the study: COVID-19 samples collected from the United States, Italy and Spain covered acute and convalescent phases. PBMCs, B-cell-depleted T cells, or T cells were the source of the cDNA or gDNA that made up the material.

The CDR3 has 16 amino acids. Germline V gives CDR1 MNHEY, CDR2 SMNVEV (reference sequence). V dropped 6 bases and J dropped 6; count of bases not matched to a gene: 9. Clones were sequenced by immunoSEQ multiplex PCR, and TCRdb holds only the in-frame ones, with some missing. Of 150,000 or so clones in the sample, about nine tenths are singletons; the top ten hold less than 5%. Cohorts were based on clinical histories the participants reported. Someone with COVID-19 had been met by exposed participants within 2 weeks before study entry. The chain links TRBV27 to TRBJ2-1; TRBD2 matches at 12 bases. Sequencing was performed on PBMCs or T cells enriched from blood (not recorded which). The clonotype comes from a woman between 40 and 55 years old who had been exposed to COVID-19. The CDR3 protein is CASRPQLAGGLNEQFF. The CDR3 DNA sequence: TGTGCCAGCAGACCTCAACTAGCGGGAGGACTCAATGAGCAGTTCTTC.